These 28 T cell receptor beta chains were sequenced from one sample in a study of T cell repertoires in cytomegalovirus infection. No antigen is known for these receptors. TCRdb independently ran MiXCR on the reads; one entry per CDR3 protein. Altogether roughly 46,000 distinct CDR3 sequences are present, around 20% being singletons, with the ten largest covering around 18%. The sample was PBMCs, sequenced either directly or after in vitro stimulation (not recorded which). These receptors all stem from a human donor in good health (CMV status not recorded). Some clones in this sample may be carry-over from other donors' samples.

This clonotype was seen more than once but under ten times. CDR3 nucleotide sequence: TGTGCCAGCAGTTTTAGACAGCCGAGTAATGAAAAACTGTTTTTT. Encoded protein: CASSFRQPSNEKLFF. J is TRBJ1-4 and V is TRBV12-3 or TRBV12-4; D may be TRBD1 (5 bases). The CDR3 covers 15 residues. Trimming took 3 bases from V and 4 from J, leaving 12 bases between them.

Ten or more counts support this clonotype. The chain joins TRBV7-2 to TRBJ2-5; TRBD2 aligns across 11 bases. The CDR3 loop spans 14 amino acids. V was pared by 8 bases and J by 4 bases, with 6 bases of the junction left unmatched. Germline V CDR1 and CDR2: SGHTA, FQGNSA. The CDR3 coding sequence is TGTGCCAGCCTAATAGCGGGGGGGCTAGAGACCCAGTACTTC. It encodes CASLIAGGLETQYF.

This clonotype has only a few counts. The chain uses TRBV24-1 and TRBJ2-1; TRBD2 is a possible D gene (6 bases). The CDR3 runs 14 residues. Trimming took 4 bases from V and 7 from J, leaving 13 bases between them. The germline V gene encodes CDR1 KGHDR and CDR2 SFDVKD. The CDR3 DNA follows: TGTGCCACCAGTGACGGTCTCCGGGGGAATGAGCAGTTCTTC. Translation: CATSDGLRGNEQFF.

This sequence joins TRBV20-1 and TRBJ1-6; 8 nucleotides align to TRBD1. The CDR3 is 15 amino acids. Trimming removed 4 bases from V and 4 bases from J; junction bases left unmatched: 6. The germline gives CDR1 DFQATT, CDR2 SNEGSKA (reference sequence). The CDR3 DNA follows: TGCAGTGCTATCAGAAACAGGGGGTATAATTCACCCCTCCACTTT. It yields the protein CSAIRNRGYNSPLHF.

CDR3 nucleotides: TGTGCCAGCAGCTTAGATCGGGACAGGGGGTCCTACGAGCAGTACTTC. Encoded protein: CASSLDRDRGSYEQYF. V gene TRBV11-2 combines with J gene TRBJ2-7, with 11 bases identical to TRBD1. CDR3 length equals 16 residues. The ends lost 0 bases at V and 1 base at J; junction bases unmatched: 2. Germline lookup yields CDR1 SGHAT and CDR2 FQNNGV.

The chain has TRBV7-2 and TRBJ1-5; a possible D gene is TRBD1 (6 bases). Germline assignment: CDR1 SGHTA and CDR2 FQGNSA. Trimming took off 2 bases at V and 7 bases at J, with 15 bases between the two ends. The CDR3 has 15 amino acids. CDR3 loop: CASSLKKGGGQPQHF. For the CDR3, the DNA is TGTGCCAGCAGCTTAAAGAAAGGGGGAGGGCAGCCCCAGCATTTT.

This chain joins TRBV5-6 and TRBJ2-1, with D possibly matching TRBD2 (6 bases). Germline-derived CDR1 and CDR2 are SGHDT and YYEEEE. This CDR3 has 17 amino acids. V lost 1 base, J lost 13 bases, and 27 bases lay in between. The CDR3 bases are TGTGCCAGCAGCTTGAATCGGCGCGGGGCCCAGGAGGCTCTTCAGTTCTTC. Amino acids: CASSLNRRGAQEALQFF.

This clonotype was found many times. The chain recombines TRBV7-9 with TRBJ1-1, with D tentatively TRBD1 (5 bases). The CDR3 loop spans 16 amino acids. Trimming cost V 1 base and J 4 bases, with 16 bases left between them. Germline V gene lookup returns CDR1 SEHNR and CDR2 FQNEAQ (reference sequence). In DNA form, the CDR3 reads TGTGCCAGCAGCTTAGGAACAGGTAGTGTGGGCACTGAAGCTTTCTTT. It specifies CASSLGTGSVGTEAFF.

The table lists this clonotype with a few counts. V gene TRBV27 combines with J gene TRBJ1-5; D unresolved. The germline V gene encodes CDR1 MNHEY and CDR2 SMNVEV (reference sequence). The CDR3 sequence is 14 residues long. V lost 6 bases and J 0 bases, leaving 9 bases between the germline ends. The CDR3 DNA reads as TGTGCCAGCAGCCCGACAATTAGCAATCAGCCCCAGCATTTT. It codes for CASSPTISNQPQHF.

V is TRBV2 and J is TRBJ2-1; a possible D gene is TRBD2 (5 bases). V was shortened by 8 bases and J by 6 bases, with 5 bases between the two germline ends. This CDR3 comprises 10 residues. CDR1 and CDR2 (germline): SNHLY, FYNNEI. Here the CDR3 reads CASRGNEQFF. Written as DNA, the CDR3 is TGTGCCAGCCGGGGCAATGAGCAGTTCTTC.

CDR3 residues: CASSFGIGAKNEQFF. The CDR3 nucleotides are TGTGCCAGCAGCTTTGGAATCGGGGCTAAGAATGAGCAGTTCTTC. The chain uses TRBV7-2 and TRBJ2-1; D may match TRBD1 or TRBD2 (5 bases each). The CDR3 runs 15 residues. In germline, CDR1 is SGHTA, CDR2 FQGNSA. Trimming cost V 3 bases and J 7 bases, with 16 bases left between them. Filled out from reference TRBV7-2 and TRBJ2-1, the complete variable domain reads GAGVSQSPSNKVTEKGKDVELRCDPISGHTALYWYRQSLGQGLEFLIYFQGNSAPDKSGLPSDRFSAERTGGSVSTLTIQRTQQEDSAVYLCASSFGIGAKNEQFFGPGTRLTVL.

The chain carries TRBV3-1 and TRBJ2-7; 9 bases fit TRBD2. Germline V gene data show CDR1 as LGHDT and CDR2 as YNNKEL (reference sequence). The CDR3 contains 14 residues. V was pared by 5 bases and J by 5 bases, with 7 bases of the junction left unmatched. This chain's CDR3 is CASSMREGLNEQYF. The DNA of the CDR3 is TGTGCCAGCAGCATGCGGGAGGGCCTCAACGAGCAGTACTTC.

At least ten counts were recorded for this clonotype. In DNA form, the CDR3 reads TGTGCCAGTAGCTGGGGGGGCCGGGCCAACGTCCTGACTTTC. Translation: CASSWGGRANVLTF. V gene TRBV19 combines with J gene TRBJ2-6; a weak D match, TRBD2 (7 bases). CDR3 length: 14 amino acids. The germline V and J ends were trimmed by 6 bases and 5 bases, with 11 bases remaining between them. CDR1 and CDR2 (germline): LNHDA, SQIVND (reference sequence).

The chain has TRBV9 and TRBJ2-3; possible D gene TRBD2, 5 bases. The germline V and J ends were trimmed by 5 bases and 4 bases, with 14 bases remaining between them. CDR3 length: 14 amino acids. The V gene's germline CDR1 is SGDLS and CDR2 YYNGEE. Here the CDR3 DNA reads TGTGCCAGCAGTCCGGGGTCCCCCGCAGATACGCAGTATTTT. Its translation: CASSPGSPADTQYF.

This clonotype was observed many times. This chain connects TRBV7-8 to TRBJ1-1; D unclear. The CDR3 covers 15 residues. Trimming shortened V by 5 bases and J by 0 bases, and 13 bases separated the two germline ends. The germline gives CDR1 SGHVS, CDR2 FQNEAQ. Here the CDR3 DNA reads TGTGCCAGCAGCCCCACCCGGGGAGTGAACACTGAAGCTTTCTTT. This gives the protein CASSPTRGVNTEAFF.

The chain joins TRBV5-4 to TRBJ1-2, with a possible D match to TRBD1 (6 bases). CDR3 length: 14 residues. Germline V lookup: CDR1 SGHNT, CDR2 YYREEE (reference sequence). Trimming cost V 2 bases and J 3 bases, with 11 bases left between them. The CDR3 here is CASSFQGGDYGYTF. The CDR3 nucleotides are TGTGCCAGCAGCTTTCAAGGGGGTGACTATGGCTACACCTTC.

The rearrangement links TRBV2 to TRBJ2-1; tentative D call: TRBD2 (5 bases). The germline V gene encodes CDR1 SNHLY and CDR2 FYNNEI. CDR3 length: 13 amino acids. V was shortened by 3 bases and J by 12 bases, with 15 bases between the two germline ends. This chain's CDR3 is CASSDVGLRMQFF. In DNA form, the CDR3 reads TGTGCCAGCAGTGATGTAGGACTGCGGATGCAGTTCTTC.

There are a few counts of this clonotype. The chain is built from TRBV29-1 and TRBJ1-1, with D possibly being TRBD1 (6 bases). This CDR3 is built from 14 residues. Germline-derived CDR1 and CDR2 are SQVTM and ANQGSEA. V was cut by 7 bases and J by 6 bases, with 21 bases left in between. This CDR3 reads CSAGRAGVISEAFF. The CDR3 DNA sequence: TGCAGCGCCGGAAGGGCAGGGGTTATCTCTGAAGCTTTCTTT.

J is TRBJ2-7 and V is TRBV12-3 or TRBV12-4; TRBD1 is a possible D gene (5 bases). CDR3 length equals 14 residues. Trimming stripped 3 bases from V and 0 bases from J, with 9 bases between. The CDR3 bases are TGTGCCAGCAGTTTGGGGCAGATCTCCTACGAGCAGTACTTC. This gives the protein CASSLGQISYEQYF.

This clonotype has a handful of counts. This chain links TRBV19 with TRBJ1-1; perhaps TRBD1 as D (5 bases). Trimming shortened V by 5 bases and J by 0 bases, and 10 bases separated the two germline ends. The germline gives CDR1 LNHDA, CDR2 SQIVND (reference sequence). The CDR3 loop spans 14 amino acids. The CDR3: CASSRGRVNTEAFF. CDR3 in DNA: TGTGCCAGTAGTCGGGGCAGGGTGAACACTGAAGCTTTCTTT.

This clonotype was counted a single time. The rearrangement links TRBV7-2 to TRBJ2-1, with TRBD1 matching over 7 bases. Losses at the gene ends were 5 bases for V and 4 bases for J; bases not matched to a gene: 5. CDR3 length equals 14 residues. Per germline, CDR1 SGHTA and CDR2 FQGNSA. CDR3 sequence: CASSPAGGYNEQFF. CDR3 DNA sequence: TGTGCCAGCAGCCCGGCAGGGGGTTACAATGAGCAGTTCTTC.

The chain combines TRBV7-6 with TRBJ2-1; D unresolved. V lost 5 bases, J lost 10 bases, and 15 bases lay in between. Germline values: CDR1 SGHVS, CDR2 FNYEAQ. CDR3 length: 13 amino acids. The CDR3 DNA follows: TGTGCCAGCAGCCCCGTGGGCCCGAGAGAGCAGTTCTTC. As protein: CASSPVGPREQFF.

By share of the sample, this clonotype is medium-sized. CDR3 amino acids: CASSVTGDHSYEQYF. CDR3 DNA sequence: TGTGCCAGCAGCGTGACTGGGGACCACTCCTACGAGCAGTACTTC. The rearrangement uses TRBV9 and TRBJ2-7; TRBD1 or TRBD2 may be the D gene (5 bases each). CDR1 SGDLS and CDR2 YYNGEE come from the germline V gene. CDR3 length: 15 residues. Deletions cut 2 bases from V and 0 bases from J, with 12 bases between.

This clonotype has just one count. The CDR3 DNA is TGTGCCAGCAGTGGCGACAGGGGGCTAGATGGCTACACCTTC. It encodes CASSGDRGLDGYTF. The chain has TRBV28 and TRBJ1-2; TRBD1 matches at 10 bases. Germline CDR1 and CDR2: MDHEN and SYDVKM. The CDR3 loop spans 14 amino acids. Unmatched junction bases numbered 6, after V lost 5 bases and J lost 6 bases.

Many counts were recorded for this clonotype. J is TRBJ1-5 and V is TRBV2; 7 nucleotides line up with TRBD1. Germline V CDR1 and CDR2: SNHLY, FYNNEI. The CDR3 runs to 17 residues. V was clipped by 5 bases and J by 7 bases; unmatched bases: 17. In nucleotides, the CDR3 is TGTGCCAGCAGTAGGTCACAGGGGCAAGACTATAGGCAGCCCCAGCATTTT. Its translation is CASSRSQGQDYRQPQHF.

The genes are TRBV7-9 and TRBJ2-3, with 11 positions matching TRBD2. V shed 4 bases, J shed 5 bases, and the junction held 5 bases outside the gene matches. CDR1 SEHNR and CDR2 FQNEAQ come from the germline V gene (reference sequence). The CDR3 is made up of 15 amino acids. CDR3 loop: CASSSLAGGGDTQYF. As DNA, the CDR3 is TGTGCCAGCAGCTCCCTAGCGGGAGGAGGAGATACGCAGTATTTT.

This clonotype has only a few counts. This chain links TRBV7-9 with TRBJ2-1; the D is unclear. V lost 11 bases and J 2 bases, leaving 10 bases between the germline ends. Germline CDR1 SEHNR, CDR2 FQNEAQ (reference sequence). This CDR3 is built from 12 residues. The CDR3: CASRGPYNEQFF. The CDR3 region has the DNA TGTGCCTCTCGAGGCCCCTACAATGAGCAGTTCTTC. The variable domain in full, completed from reference TRBV7-9 and TRBJ2-1, reads DTGVSQNPRHKITKRGQNVTFRCDPISEHNRLYWYRQTLGQGPEFLTYFQNEAQLEKSRLLSDRFSAERPKGSFSTLEIQRTEQGDSAMYLCASRGPYNEQFFGPGTRLTVL.

This clonotype was picked up a small number of times. This chain joins TRBV7-6 and TRBJ2-7; D is perhaps TRBD1 (5 bases). There are 14 residues in the CDR3. The germline V gene has CDR1 SGHVS and CDR2 FNYEAQ. V dropped 5 bases and J dropped 3 bases, with 14 bases sitting between them. CDR3: CASSLKTDGYEQYF. DNA of the CDR3: TGTGCCAGCAGCCTAAAGACAGATGGCTACGAGCAGTACTTC.